The source of this T cell receptor (beta chain) is a study of radiotherapy plus CTLA-4 blockade in lung cancer. Study-wide context: The study recorded objective responses in roughly a sixth of patients and disease control in 31%. Findings of the study overall: In blood, TCR clones derived from the tumor expanded after radiotherapy plus ipilimumab. Early clonal dynamics of blood T cells, together with interferon-beta, were reported as the best response predictor.

Measured with immunoSEQ multiplex PCR; TCRdb has only the in-frame clones, and not every one. The table records about 48,000 clones, around 86% of them present only once. With regard to this clone: Its antigen is currently unknown.

Germline-derived CDR1 and CDR2 are SGHDT and YYEEEE. With V trimmed by 4 bases and J by 6 bases, 10 bases remained unmatched. The CDR3 runs 16 residues. The specimen was peripheral blood, collected from a patient treated with radiotherapy plus ipilimumab. The rearrangement uses TRBV5-6 and TRBJ2-1; TRBD2 matches 10 bases. The source is a human donor with non-small cell lung cancer who had stable disease on radiotherapy plus ipilimumab. The CDR3: CASSARRLAGVNEQFF. CDR3 sequence (DNA): TGTGCCAGCAGCGCCCGTAGGCTAGCGGGAGTCAATGAGCAGTTCTTC.